Presented here are 14 T cell receptor beta chains from one specimen sequenced in a study of blood T cell repertoires in COVID-19. Only in-frame clones appear in the TCRdb table, and some are missing; sequencing was by immunoSEQ multiplex PCR. The table has approximately 250,000 clones, around 78% seen once. The sequenced sample consisted of peripheral blood. These receptors all come from a man aged 55 to 70 who had recovered from COVID-19.

The V gene is TRBV28, the J gene TRBJ2-7; D is possibly TRBD2 (6 bases). This CDR3 has 14 residues. V was shortened by 5 bases and J by 6 bases, with 17 bases between the two germline ends. Germline values: CDR1 MDHEN, CDR2 SYDVKM. CDR3 coding DNA: TGTGCCAGCAGTCTCCCAGCGGGCCAGGGCGAGCAGTACTTC. Its translation: CASSLPAGQGEQYF.

The chain employs TRBV7-9 and TRBJ2-5; 14 bases are shared with TRBD2. Germline V gene lookup returns CDR1 SEHNR and CDR2 FQNEAQ (reference sequence). The CDR3 runs 17 residues. Trimming removed 5 bases from V and 5 bases from J; junction bases left unmatched: 10. The CDR3 spells CASSDPGTSGRGETQYF. DNA for the CDR3: TGTGCCAGCAGCGACCCCGGGACTAGCGGGAGAGGGGAGACCCAGTACTTC.

V usage is TRBV11-2 and J usage is TRBJ1-3; D is unclear. Germline CDR1 and CDR2: SGHAT and FQNNGV. V was pared by 5 bases and J by 3 bases, with 11 bases between. The CDR3 length is 14 residues. CDR3 bases: TGTGCCAGCAGCGCCCTTGAGGGTGGAAACACCATATATTTT. It codes for CASSALEGGNTIYF.

The rearrangement joins TRBV18 to TRBJ1-6; 7 nucleotides agree with TRBD1. Germline V gene data show CDR1 as KGHSH and CDR2 as LQKENI. V trimming: 3 bases; J trimming: 10 bases; junction bases outside the gene matches: 6. The CDR3 loop spans 14 amino acids. CDR3 DNA sequence: TGTGCCAGCTCACCCCGACAGGGCAGATCACCCCTCCACTTT. Translated: CASSPRQGRSPLHF.

The chain carries TRBV29-1 and TRBJ2-7; 9 bases agree with TRBD1. Trimming removed 5 bases from V and 0 bases from J; junction bases left unmatched: 5. Germline CDR1 reads SQVTM; CDR2 reads ANQGSEA. The CDR3 runs to 14 residues. CDR3 amino acids: CSVSGTGLSYEQYF. The CDR3 DNA follows: TGCAGCGTTTCCGGGACAGGGCTCTCCTACGAGCAGTACTTC.

The rearrangement joins TRBV4-1 to TRBJ1-3, with 7 bases matching TRBD1. This CDR3 has 16 residues. CDR1 MGHRA and CDR2 YSYEKL come from the germline V gene. V trimming: 1 base; J trimming: 0 bases; junction bases outside the gene matches: 3. This chain's CDR3 is CASSQADRASGNTIYF. CDR3 coding DNA: TGCGCCAGCAGCCAAGCCGACAGGGCCTCTGGAAACACCATATATTTT.

This chain connects TRBV29-1 to TRBJ2-7; D may be TRBD2 (6 bases). The germline CDR1 and CDR2 sequences are SQVTM and ANQGSEA. The CDR3 contains 12 residues. Trimming removed 4 bases from V and 5 bases from J, with 12 bases in between. CDR3 sequence: CSVVGGTDEQYF. The CDR3 nucleotides are TGCAGCGTTGTGGGGGGAACGGACGAGCAGTACTTC.

This clone was recorded only once. V and J are TRBV9 and TRBJ1-1, with D perhaps TRBD1 (6 bases). CDR1 and CDR2 from the germline V gene are SGDLS and YYNGEE. The CDR3 covers 15 residues. V lost 3 bases, J lost 8 bases, and 20 bases lay in between. The CDR3 loop is CASSETPGPDREAFF. The CDR3 nucleotides are TGTGCCAGCAGCGAAACCCCCGGCCCGGACAGAGAAGCTTTCTTT.

The V and J genes are TRBV5-8 and TRBJ1-1; D may be TRBD1 (6 bases). The CDR3 consists of 14 residues. V was cut by 0 bases and J by 3 bases, with 9 bases left in between. CDR1 is SGHTS and CDR2 is YDEGEE in the germline V gene. CDR3 region: CASSLGQAYTEAFF. CDR3 bases: TGTGCCAGCAGCTTGGGACAGGCCTACACTGAAGCTTTCTTT.

The genes are TRBV18 and TRBJ1-3; no clear D. Germline CDR1 and CDR2: KGHSH and LQKENI. The V and J ends lost 3 bases and 0 bases respectively, with 21 bases between them. The CDR3 contains 19 residues. The CDR3 loop reads CASSPQSGGFKSSGNTIYF. CDR3 nucleotide sequence: TGTGCCAGCTCACCCCAATCGGGCGGGTTCAAGAGCTCTGGAAACACCATATATTTT.

This clone occurred a few times. The chain uses TRBV5-4 and TRBJ1-1, with TRBD1 matching over 9 bases. Germline-derived CDR1 and CDR2 are SGHNT and YYREEE (reference sequence). The CDR3 length is 14 residues. V lost 3 bases and J lost 3; bases outside the gene matches: 3. The CDR3 DNA reads as TGTGCCAGCAGCTGGGACAGGGACCACACTGAAGCTTTCTTT. Protein product: CASSWDRDHTEAFF.

The genes are TRBV10-3 and TRBJ1-2; D possibly corresponds to TRBD1 (5 bases). CDR1 is ENHRY and CDR2 is SYGVKD in the germline V gene. The CDR3 runs to 15 residues. V was cut by 4 bases and J by 3 bases, with 15 bases left in between. CDR3 bases: TGTGCCATCAGTGGTGTTGGGGCCAGCGACTATGGCTACACCTTC. As protein: CAISGVGASDYGYTF.

This clone appeared a few times. The chain links TRBV12-3 or TRBV12-4 to TRBJ2-3; TRBD2 might be the D (5 bases). The CDR3 is made up of 13 amino acids. The V end lost 6 bases, the J end lost 5 bases, and 12 bases lay between the germline ends. CDR3 in amino acids: CASSLQAGDTQYF. The CDR3 nucleotides are TGTGCCAGCAGCCTCCAGGCGGGAGATACGCAGTATTTT.

The chain links TRBV5-4 to TRBJ2-2; 7 nucleotides match TRBD1. Germline CDR1 reads SGHNT; CDR2 reads YYREEE (reference sequence). This CDR3 spans 15 amino acids. J gave up 0 bases and V 5 bases, and 4 bases lay outside the gene matches. The CDR3 region has the DNA TGTGCCAGCAGTCCGGGACAGACGAACACCGGGGAGCTGTTTTTT. Amino acid sequence: CASSPGQTNTGELFF.